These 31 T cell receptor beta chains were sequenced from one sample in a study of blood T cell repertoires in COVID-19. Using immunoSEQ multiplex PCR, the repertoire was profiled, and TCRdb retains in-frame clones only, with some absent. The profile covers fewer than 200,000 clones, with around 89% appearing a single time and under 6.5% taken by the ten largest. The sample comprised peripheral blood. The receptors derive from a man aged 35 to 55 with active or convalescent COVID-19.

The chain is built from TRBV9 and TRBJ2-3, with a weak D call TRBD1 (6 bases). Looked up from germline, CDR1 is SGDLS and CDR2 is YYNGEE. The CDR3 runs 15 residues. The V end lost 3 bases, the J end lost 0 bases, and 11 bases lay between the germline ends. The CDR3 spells CASSGGQYSTDTQYF. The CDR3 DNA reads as TGTGCCAGCAGCGGCGGACAGTACAGCACAGATACGCAGTATTTT.

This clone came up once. The CDR3 protein is CAWSRDSHTGELFF. CDR3 coding DNA: TGTGCCTGGAGCCGGGACAGTCACACCGGGGAGCTGTTTTTT. The chain carries TRBV30 and TRBJ2-2; 7 bases are shared with TRBD1. The junction had 4 bases not matched to a gene; V was cut back by 3 bases and J by 3 bases. The CDR3 is made up of 14 amino acids. In germline, CDR1 is GTSNPN, CDR2 SVGIG (reference sequence).

This CDR3 reads CAWSLLAHEQFF. The CDR3 DNA reads as TGTGCCTGGAGTCTACTAGCACACGAGCAGTTCTTC. The chain joins TRBV30 to TRBJ2-1, with a weak D call TRBD2 (6 bases). Trimming cost V 2 bases and J 10 bases, with 12 bases left between them. From germline, CDR1 is GTSNPN and CDR2 SVGIG (reference sequence). The length of the CDR3 is 12 residues.

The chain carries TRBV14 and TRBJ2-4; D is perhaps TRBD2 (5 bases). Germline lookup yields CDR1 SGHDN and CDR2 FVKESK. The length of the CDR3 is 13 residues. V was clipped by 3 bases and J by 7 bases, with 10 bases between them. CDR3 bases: TGTGCCAGCAGCCAGGACTCCGGGAACATTCAGTACTTC. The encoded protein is CASSQDSGNIQYF. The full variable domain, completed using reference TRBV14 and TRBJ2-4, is EAGVTQFPSHSVIEKGQTVTLRCDPISGHDNLYWYRRVMGKEIKFLLHFVKESKQDESGMPNNRFLAERTGGTYSTLKVQPAELEDSGVYFCASSQDSGNIQYFGAGTRLSVL.

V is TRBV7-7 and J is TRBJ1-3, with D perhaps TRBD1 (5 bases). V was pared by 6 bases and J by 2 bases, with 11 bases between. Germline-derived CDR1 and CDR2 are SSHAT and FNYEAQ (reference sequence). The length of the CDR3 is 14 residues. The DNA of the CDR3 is TGTGCCAGCAGTGAAGGGACTCCTGGAAACACCATATATTTT. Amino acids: CASSEGTPGNTIYF.

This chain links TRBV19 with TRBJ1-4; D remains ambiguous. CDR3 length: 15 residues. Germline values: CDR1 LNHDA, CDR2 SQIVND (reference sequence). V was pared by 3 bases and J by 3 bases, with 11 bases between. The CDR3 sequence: CASSIGRVSNEKLFF. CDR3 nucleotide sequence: TGTGCCAGTAGTATTGGGAGAGTCTCTAATGAAAAACTGTTTTTT. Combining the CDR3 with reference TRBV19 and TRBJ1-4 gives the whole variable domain DGGITQSPKYLFRKEGQNVTLSCEQNLNHDAMYWYRQDPGQGLRLIYYSQIVNDFQKGDIAEGYSVSREKKESFPLTVTSAQKNPTAFYLCASSIGRVSNEKLFFGSGTQLSVL.

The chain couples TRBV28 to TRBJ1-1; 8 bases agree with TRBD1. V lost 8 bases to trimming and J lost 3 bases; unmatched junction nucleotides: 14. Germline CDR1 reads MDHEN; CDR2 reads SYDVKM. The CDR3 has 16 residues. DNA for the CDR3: TGTGCCAGCCCCCCTGGGGCAGGGGGCATGGACACTGAAGCTTTCTTT. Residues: CASPPGAGGMDTEAFF. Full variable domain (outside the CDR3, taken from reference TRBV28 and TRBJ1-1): DVKVTQSSRYLVKRTGEKVFLECVQDMDHENMFWYRQDPGLGLRLIYFSYDVKMKEKGDIPEGYSVSREKKERFSLILESASTNQTSMYLCASPPGAGGMDTEAFFGQGTRLTVV.

CDR3 in amino acids: CASSAGGGATEAFF. The CDR3 coding sequence is TGTGCCAGCAGCGCGGGGGGTGGGGCCACTGAAGCTTTCTTT. The rearrangement uses TRBV28 and TRBJ1-1; D is perhaps TRBD1 (5 bases). The ends were cut back, 6 bases at V and 4 bases at J, with 15 bases in the middle. Germline V lookup: CDR1 MDHEN, CDR2 SYDVKM. The CDR3 runs to 14 residues.

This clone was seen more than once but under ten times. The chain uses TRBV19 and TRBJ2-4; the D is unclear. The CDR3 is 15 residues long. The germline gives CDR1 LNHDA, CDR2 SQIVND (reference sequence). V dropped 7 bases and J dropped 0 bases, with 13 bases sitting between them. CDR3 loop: CASNPSVLAKNIQYF. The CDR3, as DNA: TGTGCCAGTAACCCATCCGTACTAGCCAAAAACATTCAGTACTTC.

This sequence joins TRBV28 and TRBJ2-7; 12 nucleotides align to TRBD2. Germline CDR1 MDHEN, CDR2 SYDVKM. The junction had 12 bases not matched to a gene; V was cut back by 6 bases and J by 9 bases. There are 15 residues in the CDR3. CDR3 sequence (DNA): TGTGCCAGCAGGACTAGCGGGAGAGGTTTCGGGGGGCAGTACTTC. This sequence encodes CASRTSGRGFGGQYF.

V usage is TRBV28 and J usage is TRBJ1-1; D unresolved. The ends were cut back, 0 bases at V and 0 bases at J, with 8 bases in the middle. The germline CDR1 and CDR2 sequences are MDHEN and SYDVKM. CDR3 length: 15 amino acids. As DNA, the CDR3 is TGTGCCAGCAGTTTATGGGCCGCCATGAACACTGAAGCTTTCTTT. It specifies CASSLWAAMNTEAFF.

The CDR3 DNA reads TGTGCCTGGACCGACGGGGGGGAGGAGAGGAACACTGAAGCTTTCTTT. Amino acids: CAWTDGGEERNTEAFF. The chain carries TRBV30 and TRBJ1-1, with D maybe TRBD1 (5 bases). V dropped 4 bases and J dropped 1 base, with 19 bases sitting between them. CDR3 length equals 16 residues. Germline lookup yields CDR1 GTSNPN and CDR2 SVGIG (reference sequence). Full variable domain (remainder filled in from reference TRBV30 and TRBJ1-1): SQTIHQWPATLVQPVGSPLSLECTVEGTSNPNLYWYRQAAGRGLQLLFYSVGIGQISSEVPQNLSASRPQDRQFILSSKKLLLSDSGFYLCAWTDGGEERNTEAFFGQGTRLTVV.

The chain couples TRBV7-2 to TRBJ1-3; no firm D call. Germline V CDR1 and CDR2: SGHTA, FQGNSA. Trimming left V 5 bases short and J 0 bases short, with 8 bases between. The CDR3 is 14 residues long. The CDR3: CASSPYLSGNTIYF. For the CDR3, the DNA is TGTGCCAGCAGCCCCTACCTCTCTGGAAACACCATATATTTT.

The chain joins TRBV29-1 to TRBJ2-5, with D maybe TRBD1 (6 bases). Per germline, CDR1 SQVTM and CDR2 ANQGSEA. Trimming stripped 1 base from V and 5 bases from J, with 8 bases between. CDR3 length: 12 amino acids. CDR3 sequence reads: CSVEGQGETQYF. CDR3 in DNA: TGCAGCGTTGAAGGGCAGGGGGAGACCCAGTACTTC.

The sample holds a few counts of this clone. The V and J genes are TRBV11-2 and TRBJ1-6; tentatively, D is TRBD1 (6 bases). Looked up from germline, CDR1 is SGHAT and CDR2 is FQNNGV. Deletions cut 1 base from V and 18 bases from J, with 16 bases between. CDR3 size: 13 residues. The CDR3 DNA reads TGTGCCAGCAGCTTAGGGGGGTCAACAGGGTCCCACTTT. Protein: CASSLGGSTGSHF.

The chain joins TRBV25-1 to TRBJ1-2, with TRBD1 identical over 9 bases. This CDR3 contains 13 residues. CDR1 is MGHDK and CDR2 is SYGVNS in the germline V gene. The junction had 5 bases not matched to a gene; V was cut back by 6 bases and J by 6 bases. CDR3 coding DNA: TGTGCCAGCAGAGAAACAGGGGGCAATGGCTACACCTTC. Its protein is CASRETGGNGYTF.

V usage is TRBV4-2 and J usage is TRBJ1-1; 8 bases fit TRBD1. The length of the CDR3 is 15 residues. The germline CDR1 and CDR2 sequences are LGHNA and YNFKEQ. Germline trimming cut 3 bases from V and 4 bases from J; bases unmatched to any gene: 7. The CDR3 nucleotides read TGTGCCAGCAGCCAGGGAAACGACAGGGGCACTGAAGCTTTCTTT. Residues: CASSQGNDRGTEAFF.

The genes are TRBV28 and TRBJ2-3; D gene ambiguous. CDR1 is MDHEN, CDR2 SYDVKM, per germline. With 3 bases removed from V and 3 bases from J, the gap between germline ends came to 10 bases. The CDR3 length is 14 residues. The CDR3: CASSFSLVTDTQYF. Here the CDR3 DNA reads TGTGCCAGCAGTTTCTCACTTGTAACAGATACGCAGTATTTT.

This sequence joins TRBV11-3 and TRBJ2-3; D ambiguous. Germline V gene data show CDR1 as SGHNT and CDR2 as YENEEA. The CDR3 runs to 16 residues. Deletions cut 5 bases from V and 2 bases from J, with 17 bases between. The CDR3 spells CASSRRTRTPTDTQYF. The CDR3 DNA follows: TGTGCCAGCAGCCGTAGAACCCGAACCCCCACAGATACGCAGTATTTT.

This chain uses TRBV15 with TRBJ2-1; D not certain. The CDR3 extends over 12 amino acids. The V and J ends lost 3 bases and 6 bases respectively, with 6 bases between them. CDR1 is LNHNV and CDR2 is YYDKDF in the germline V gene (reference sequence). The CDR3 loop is CATSSSTNEQFF. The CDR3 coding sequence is TGTGCCACCAGCAGTTCTACCAATGAGCAGTTCTTC.

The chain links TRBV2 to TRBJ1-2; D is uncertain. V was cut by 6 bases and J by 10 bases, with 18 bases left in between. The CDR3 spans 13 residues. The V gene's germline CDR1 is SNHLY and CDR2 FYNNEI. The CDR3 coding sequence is TGTGCCAGCAGGATACAGATTGTCCAGATCTACACCTTC. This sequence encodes CASRIQIVQIYTF.

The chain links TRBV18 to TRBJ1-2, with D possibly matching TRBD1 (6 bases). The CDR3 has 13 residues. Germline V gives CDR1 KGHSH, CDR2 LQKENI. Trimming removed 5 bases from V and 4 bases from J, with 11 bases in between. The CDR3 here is CASSKDRIYGYTF. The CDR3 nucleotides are TGTGCCAGCTCAAAAGACAGGATCTATGGCTACACCTTC.

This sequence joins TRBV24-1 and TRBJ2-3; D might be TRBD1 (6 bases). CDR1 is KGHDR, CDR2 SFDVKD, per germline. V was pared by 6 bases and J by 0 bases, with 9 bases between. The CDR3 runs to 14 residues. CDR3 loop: CATSRTASTDTQYF. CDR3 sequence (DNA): TGTGCCACCAGTAGGACAGCTAGCACAGATACGCAGTATTTT.

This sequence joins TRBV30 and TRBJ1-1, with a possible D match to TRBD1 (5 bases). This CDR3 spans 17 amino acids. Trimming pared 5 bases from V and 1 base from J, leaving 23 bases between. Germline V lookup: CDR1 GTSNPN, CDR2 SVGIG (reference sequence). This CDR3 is CAWVLGGIGGWNTEAFF. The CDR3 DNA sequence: TGTGCCTGGGTATTGGGGGGGATCGGTGGTTGGAACACTGAAGCTTTCTTT.

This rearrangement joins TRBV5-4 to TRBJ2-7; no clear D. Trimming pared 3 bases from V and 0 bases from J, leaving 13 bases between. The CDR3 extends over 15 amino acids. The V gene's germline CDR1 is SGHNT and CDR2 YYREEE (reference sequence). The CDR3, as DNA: TGTGCCAGCAGCTCGACCACTACAAGCTCCTACGAGCAGTACTTC. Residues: CASSSTTTSSYEQYF.

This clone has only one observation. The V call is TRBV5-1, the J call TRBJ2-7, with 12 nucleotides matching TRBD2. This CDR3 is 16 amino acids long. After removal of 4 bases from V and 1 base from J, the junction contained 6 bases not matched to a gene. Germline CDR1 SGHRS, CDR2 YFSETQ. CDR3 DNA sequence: TGCGCCAGCAGCCCTATCGGGACTAGCGGGTCCTACGAGCAGTACTTC. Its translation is CASSPIGTSGSYEQYF.

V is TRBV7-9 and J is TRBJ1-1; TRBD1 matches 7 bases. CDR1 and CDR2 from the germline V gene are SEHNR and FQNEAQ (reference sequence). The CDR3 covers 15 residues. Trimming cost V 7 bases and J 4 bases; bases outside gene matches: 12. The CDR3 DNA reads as TGTGCCAGCAACGAATTACAGGGGCCGGGCACTGAAGCTTTCTTT. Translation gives CASNELQGPGTEAFF.

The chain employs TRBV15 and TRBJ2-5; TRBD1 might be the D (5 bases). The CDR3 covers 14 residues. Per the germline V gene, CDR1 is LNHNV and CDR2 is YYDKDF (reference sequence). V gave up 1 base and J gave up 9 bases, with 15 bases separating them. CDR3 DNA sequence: TGTGCCACCAGCAGAGGAGACCACGGCAGGGCCCAGTACTTC. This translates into CATSRGDHGRAQYF.

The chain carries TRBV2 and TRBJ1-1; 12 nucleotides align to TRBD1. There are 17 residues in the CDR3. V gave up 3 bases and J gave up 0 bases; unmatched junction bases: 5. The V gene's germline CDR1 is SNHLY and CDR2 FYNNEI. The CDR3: CASSDDGTGGLNTEAFF. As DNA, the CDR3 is TGTGCCAGCAGTGATGACGGGACAGGGGGCCTGAACACTGAAGCTTTCTTT.

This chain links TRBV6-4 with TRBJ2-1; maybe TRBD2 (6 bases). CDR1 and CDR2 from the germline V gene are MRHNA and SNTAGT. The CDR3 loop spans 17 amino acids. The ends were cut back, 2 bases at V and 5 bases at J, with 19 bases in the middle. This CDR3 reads CASSDIGAARGNNEQFF. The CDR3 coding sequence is TGTGCCAGCAGTGACATCGGCGCGGCCCGGGGGAACAATGAGCAGTTCTTC.

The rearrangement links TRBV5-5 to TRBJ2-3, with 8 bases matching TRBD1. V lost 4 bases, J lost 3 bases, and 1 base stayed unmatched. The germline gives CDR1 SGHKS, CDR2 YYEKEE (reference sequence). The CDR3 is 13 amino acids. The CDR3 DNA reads TGTGCCAGCAGCCACAGGGGGACAGATACGCAGTATTTT. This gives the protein CASSHRGTDTQYF. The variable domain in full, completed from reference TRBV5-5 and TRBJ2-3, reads DAGVTQSPTHLIKTRGQQVTLRCSPISGHKSVSWYQQVLGQGPQFIFQYYEKEERGRGNFPDRFSARQFPNYSSELNVNALLLGDSALYLCASSHRGTDTQYFGPGTRLTVL.